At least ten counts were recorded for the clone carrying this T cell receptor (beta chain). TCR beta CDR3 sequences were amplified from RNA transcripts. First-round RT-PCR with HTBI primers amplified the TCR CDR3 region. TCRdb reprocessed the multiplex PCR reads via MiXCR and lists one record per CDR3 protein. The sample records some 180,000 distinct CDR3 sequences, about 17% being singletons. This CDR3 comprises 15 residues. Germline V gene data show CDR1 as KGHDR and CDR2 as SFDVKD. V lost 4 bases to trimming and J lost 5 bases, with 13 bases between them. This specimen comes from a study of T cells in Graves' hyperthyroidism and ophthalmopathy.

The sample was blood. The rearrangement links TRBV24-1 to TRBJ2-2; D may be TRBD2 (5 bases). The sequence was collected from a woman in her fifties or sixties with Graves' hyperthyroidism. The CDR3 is CATSEVNRGTGELFF. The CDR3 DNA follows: TGTGCCACCAGTGAAGTGAATCGGGGTACCGGGGAGCTGTTTTTT.